The 8 T cell receptor beta chains below come from one sample, sequenced in a study of T cell responses to AZD1222 COVID-19 vaccine. The assay was immunoSEQ multiplex PCR, and TCRdb's table has in-frame clones only and misses some. Seen here are approximately 74,000 clones, roughly 89% observed once, and the top ten hold roughly 2.7%. Sequenced material: peripheral blood, taken on day 0 of AZD1222 vaccination. The receptors originated from an adult in good health.

The chain is built from TRBV5-1 and TRBJ2-3, with no clear D. The CDR3 sequence is 16 residues long. Per the germline V gene, CDR1 is SGHRS and CDR2 is YFSETQ. Trimming removed 0 bases at V and 0 bases at J, with 11 bases between. CDR3 sequence (DNA): TGCGCCAGCAGCTTGGCCATAGCCTCTAGCACAGATACGCAGTATTTT. Translated: CASSLAIASSTDTQYF.

The V gene is TRBV12-3 or TRBV12-4, the J gene TRBJ1-6, with a possible D match to TRBD1 (6 bases). This CDR3 contains 13 residues. Trimming took 7 bases from V and 8 from J, leaving 12 bases between them. This CDR3 reads CASTPRGDSPLHF. The CDR3 DNA follows: TGTGCCAGCACCCCGAGGGGGGATTCACCCCTCCACTTT.

The J gene is TRBJ1-4, the V gene TRBV6-5; D is undetermined. This CDR3 is 14 amino acids long. Trimming took off 10 bases at V and 4 bases at J, with 16 bases between the two ends. Looked up from germline, CDR1 is MNHEY and CDR2 is SVGAGI. In nucleotides, the CDR3 is TGTGCCACCACCTCGACGAGCCTTAATGAAAAACTGTTTTTT. This sequence encodes CATTSTSLNEKLFF.

This clone was detected only a few times. The chain uses TRBV18 and TRBJ2-2; weak D call: TRBD1 (7 bases). CDR1 KGHSH and CDR2 LQKENI come from the germline V gene. The CDR3 extends over 16 amino acids. V was trimmed by 3 bases and J by 0 bases, leaving 11 bases between them. The CDR3 sequence is CASSPEGQTNTGELFF. The DNA for the CDR3 is TGTGCCAGCTCACCGGAGGGACAGACGAACACCGGGGAGCTGTTTTTT.

V and J are TRBV20-1 and TRBJ2-7; D gene uncertain. Germline V gives CDR1 DFQATT, CDR2 SNEGSKA (reference sequence). CDR3 length equals 12 residues. V was trimmed by 6 bases and J by 0 bases, leaving 9 bases between them. The CDR3 DNA is TGCAGTGCCAGTGGTGTCTCCTACGAGCAGTACTTC. This encodes CSASGVSYEQYF.

The chain recombines TRBV24-1 with TRBJ2-7; D possibly corresponds to TRBD1 (5 bases). V lost 2 bases and J lost 3, with 7 bases in between. The CDR3 is 13 residues long. Per the germline V gene, CDR1 is KGHDR and CDR2 is SFDVKD. The chain's CDR3 is CATSDSRGYEQYF. The CDR3 coding sequence is TGTGCCACCAGTGATTCTAGGGGCTACGAGCAGTACTTC.

V and J are TRBV6-5 and TRBJ2-2; 8 bases fit TRBD1. CDR1 MNHEY and CDR2 SVGAGI come from the germline V gene. Trimming removed 2 bases from V and 2 bases from J; junction bases left unmatched: 4. The CDR3 has 16 residues. The CDR3 loop reads CASSYPTGVNTGELFF. For the CDR3, the DNA is TGTGCCAGCAGTTACCCGACAGGGGTCAACACCGGGGAGCTGTTTTTT.

This chain links TRBV7-9 with TRBJ1-4; TRBD1 aligns across 10 bases. Germline assignment: CDR1 SEHNR and CDR2 FQNEAQ (reference sequence). The V gene end was trimmed by 0 bases and the J gene end by 8 bases; junction bases not matched to a gene: 3. CDR3 length equals 15 residues. The CDR3 nucleotides are TGTGCCAGCAGCTTAGCTAGGACAGGGGGAGAAAAACTGTTTTTT. It codes for CASSLARTGGEKLFF.